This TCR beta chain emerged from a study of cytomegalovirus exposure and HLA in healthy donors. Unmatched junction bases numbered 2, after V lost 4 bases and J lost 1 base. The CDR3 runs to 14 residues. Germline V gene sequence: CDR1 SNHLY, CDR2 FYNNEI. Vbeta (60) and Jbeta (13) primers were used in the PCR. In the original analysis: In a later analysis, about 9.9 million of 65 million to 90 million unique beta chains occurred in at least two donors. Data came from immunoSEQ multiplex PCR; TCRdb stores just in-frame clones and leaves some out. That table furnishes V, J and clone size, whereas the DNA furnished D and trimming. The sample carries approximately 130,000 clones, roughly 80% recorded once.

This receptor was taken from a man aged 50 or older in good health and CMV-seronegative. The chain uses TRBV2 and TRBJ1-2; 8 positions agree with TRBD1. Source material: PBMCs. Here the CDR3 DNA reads TGTGCCAGCAGTGTTGGACAGGGTAACTATGGCTACACCTTC. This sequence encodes CASSVGQGNYGYTF.